The present T cell receptor (beta chain) was sequenced within a study of control samples from healthy donors and cancer patients. As to this clone: The identical CDR3 is also encoded by other nucleotide sequences in the sample.

The CDR3 loop spans 12 amino acids. The V gene end was trimmed by 4 bases and the J gene end by 7 bases; junction bases not matched to a gene: 4. The germline V gene encodes CDR1 SGHDT and CDR2 YYEEEE. TCRdb's table, derived via immunoSEQ multiplex PCR, lists solely in-frame clones and lacks some. The sample holds under 450,000 clones, approximately 92% seen once. The clonotype comes from a man aged 35 to 55 with head and neck cancer. The chain employs TRBV5-6 and TRBJ2-7; 8 nucleotides agree with TRBD1. Sequences were obtained from PBMCs. The CDR3 sequence is CASSPGQGEQYF. The CDR3 nucleotides are TGTGCCAGCAGCCCCGGACAGGGTGAGCAGTACTTC.